This T cell receptor (beta chain) was found in a study of monozygotic twins with inflammatory bowel disease. UMIs incorporating a 6-nucleotide sample barcode were appended by means of template switching. For each CDR3 protein, TCRdb gives one entry from its re-call of the 5' RACE reads, without DNA. The sample includes 150,000 to 200,000 distinct CDR3 sequences. The CDR3 has 15 amino acids. Germline V gene sequence: CDR1 LGHDT, CDR2 YNNKEL (reference sequence). The chain carries TRBV3-1 and TRBJ2-7; TCRdb's assignment of TRBD2 cannot be checked, as there is no DNA. The sequenced sample consisted of blood. The TCR comes from a human donor with ulcerative colitis or Crohn's disease, or a healthy co-twin of an affected twin (not recorded which). CDR3 loop: CASSQSGSVVYEQYF.